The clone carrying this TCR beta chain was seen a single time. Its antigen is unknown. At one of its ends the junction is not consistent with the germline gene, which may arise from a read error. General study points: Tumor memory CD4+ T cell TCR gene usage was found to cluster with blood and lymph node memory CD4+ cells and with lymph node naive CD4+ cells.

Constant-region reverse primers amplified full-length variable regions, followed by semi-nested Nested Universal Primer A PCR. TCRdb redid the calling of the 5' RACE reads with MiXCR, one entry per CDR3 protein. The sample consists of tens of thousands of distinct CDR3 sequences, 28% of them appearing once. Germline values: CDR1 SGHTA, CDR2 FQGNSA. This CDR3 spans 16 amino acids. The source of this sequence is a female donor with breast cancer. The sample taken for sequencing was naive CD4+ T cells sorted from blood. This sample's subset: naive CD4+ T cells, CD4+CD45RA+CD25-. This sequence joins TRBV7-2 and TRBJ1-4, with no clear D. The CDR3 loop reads CAGSLAPSRGVEKLFF. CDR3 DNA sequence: TGTGCCGGCAGCTTAGCACCTTCTCGCGGGGTTGAAAAACTGTTTTTT. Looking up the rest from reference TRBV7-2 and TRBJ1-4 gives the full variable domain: GAGVSQSPSNKVTEKGKDVELRCDPISGHTALYWYRQSLGQGLEFLIYFQGNSAPDKSGLPSDRFSAERTGGSVSTLTIQRTQQEDSAVYLCAGSLAPSRGVEKLFFGSGTQLSVL.